This T cell receptor (beta chain) was sequenced for a study of T cell repertoires in cytomegalovirus infection. In the study overall: Matching HLA type, along with CMV infection, was indicated by public TCR beta signatures.

This clonotype came up many times. Its cognate antigen is unknown. The study's findings and limits: Individuals carrying CMV plus the relevant HLA were identified by cumulative frequency of public TCR beta families. HLA-C-restricted CMV-specific TCR beta clonotypes prevailed in the ex vivo response.

The CDR3 consists of 17 residues. Unmatched junction bases numbered 9, after V lost 3 bases and J lost 7 bases. The germline CDR1 and CDR2 sequences are DFQATT and SNEGSKA (reference sequence). From the reads, TCRdb called clonotypes with MiXCR, one entry per CDR3 protein. The sample includes a few hundred thousand distinct CDR3 sequences, approximately 15% of them seen just once. This chain connects TRBV20-1 to TRBJ2-1, with 16 bases that match TRBD2. The sequenced sample was CD8+ T cells from PBMCs. The sequence was obtained from a human donor in good health (CMV status not recorded). Some clones in this sample may be carry-over from other donors' samples. The CDR3 nucleotides are TGCAGTGCTAGCTGGGGATCGGGACTAGCGGGGGGGAATGAGCAGTTCTTC. It yields the protein CSASWGSGLAGGNEQFF.